This T cell receptor (beta chain) was captured in a study of blood T cell repertoires in COVID-19. Study summary: The study drew acute and convalescent COVID-19 samples from the United States, Italy and Spain. PBMCs, B-cell-depleted T cells, or T cells were the source of the cDNA or gDNA that made up the material.

Looked up from germline, CDR1 is ENHRY and CDR2 is SYGVKD. Losses at the gene ends were 6 bases for V and 0 bases for J; bases not matched to a gene: 4. The CDR3 sequence is 15 residues long. Methods used by the authors: Amplification of reference gene primers was used by the study to estimate nucleated cell counts. The repertoire was sequenced with immunoSEQ multiplex PCR; TCRdb's copy has only in-frame clones and lacks some. For V, J and clone size, that table is used; D and trimming come from the DNA. The sample has approximately 69,000 clones; approximately 83% are singletons. Sequenced input: peripheral blood. The V gene is TRBV10-3, the J gene TRBJ1-2, with 10 bases identical to TRBD1. The source is a human donor in a cohort sampled during active COVID-19. The DNA for the CDR3 is TGTGCCATCAGGCCCGGGACAGGGGCTAACTATGGCTACACCTTC. This codes for CAIRPGTGANYGYTF.